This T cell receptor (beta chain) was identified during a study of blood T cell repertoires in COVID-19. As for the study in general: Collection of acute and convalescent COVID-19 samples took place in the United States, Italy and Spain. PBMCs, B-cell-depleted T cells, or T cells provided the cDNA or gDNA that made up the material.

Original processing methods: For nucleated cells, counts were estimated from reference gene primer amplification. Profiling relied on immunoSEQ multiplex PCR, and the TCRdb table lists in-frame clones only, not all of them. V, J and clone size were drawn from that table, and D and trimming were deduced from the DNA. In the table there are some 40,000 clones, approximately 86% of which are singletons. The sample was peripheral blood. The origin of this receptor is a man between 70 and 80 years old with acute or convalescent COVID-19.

Here the CDR3 DNA reads TGCAGTGCTAGTTCGGCCCTTACTACTAGTGAACAAGAGACCCAGTACTTC. Amino acid sequence: CSASSALTTSEQETQYF. J is TRBJ2-5 and V is TRBV20-1, with D possibly TRBD2 on 5 matching bases. The V and J ends lost 3 bases and 2 bases respectively, with 22 bases between them. This CDR3 spans 17 amino acids. Germline assignment: CDR1 DFQATT and CDR2 SNEGSKA (reference sequence).